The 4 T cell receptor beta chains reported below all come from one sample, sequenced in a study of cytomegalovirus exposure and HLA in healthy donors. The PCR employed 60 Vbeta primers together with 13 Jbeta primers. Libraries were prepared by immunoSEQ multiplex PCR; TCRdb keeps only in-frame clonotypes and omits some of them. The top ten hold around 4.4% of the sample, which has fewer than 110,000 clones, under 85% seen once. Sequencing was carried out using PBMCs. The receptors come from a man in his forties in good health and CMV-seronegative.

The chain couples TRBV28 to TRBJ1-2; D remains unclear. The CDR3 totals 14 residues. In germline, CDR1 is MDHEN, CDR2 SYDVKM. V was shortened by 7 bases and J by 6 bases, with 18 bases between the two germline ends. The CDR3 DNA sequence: TGTGCCAGCATGTTGTCCGCGGGCCCCAATGGCTACACCTTC. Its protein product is CASMLSAGPNGYTF.

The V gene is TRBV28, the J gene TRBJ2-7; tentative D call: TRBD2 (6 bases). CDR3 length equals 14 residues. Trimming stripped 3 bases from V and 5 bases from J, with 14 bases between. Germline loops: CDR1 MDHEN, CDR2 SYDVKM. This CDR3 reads CASSLGGGFHEQYV. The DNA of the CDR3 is TGTGCCAGCAGTTTGGGTGGAGGGTTTCACGAGCAGTACGTC.

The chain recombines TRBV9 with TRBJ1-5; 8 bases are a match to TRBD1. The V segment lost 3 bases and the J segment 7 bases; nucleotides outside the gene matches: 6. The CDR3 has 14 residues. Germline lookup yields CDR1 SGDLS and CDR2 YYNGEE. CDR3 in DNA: TGTGCCAGCAGCGCCAGGGGGCAGGGGCAGCCCCAGCATTTT. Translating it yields CASSARGQGQPQHF. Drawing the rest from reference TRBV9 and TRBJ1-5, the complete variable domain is DSGVTQTPKHLITATGQRVTLRCSPRSGDLSVYWYQQSLDQGLQFLIQYYNGEERAKGNILERFSAQQFPDLHSELNLSSLELGDSALYFCASSARGQGQPQHFGDGTRLSIL.

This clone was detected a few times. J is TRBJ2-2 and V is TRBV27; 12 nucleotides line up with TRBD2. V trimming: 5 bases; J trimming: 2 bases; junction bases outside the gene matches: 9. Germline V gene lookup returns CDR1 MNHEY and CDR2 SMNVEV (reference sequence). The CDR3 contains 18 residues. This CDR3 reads CASSPLLAGGLNTGELFF. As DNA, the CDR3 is TGTGCCAGCAGTCCCCTACTAGCGGGGGGATTAAACACCGGGGAGCTGTTTTTT.